This TCR beta chain came from a study of blood T cell repertoires in COVID-19. Study-level background: The origin of the acute and convalescent COVID-19 samples was the United States, Italy and Spain. T cells, B-cell-depleted T cells, or PBMCs provided the cDNA or gDNA that served as material.

The assay was immunoSEQ multiplex PCR, and TCRdb's table has in-frame clones only and misses some. The sample yields some 390,000 clones, 80% to 90% seen once. The J segment lost 3 bases and the V segment lost 8 bases, leaving 5 bases of the junction unmatched. The CDR3 contains 13 residues. The chain combines TRBV12-3 or TRBV12-4 with TRBJ2-7, with TRBD1 matching 9 bases. The sequenced material came from peripheral blood. This sequence originates from an older woman with COVID-19, enrolled during active disease. CDR3 loop: CASRGTGIYEQYF. The CDR3 nucleotides are TGTGCCAGCCGAGGGACAGGGATCTACGAGCAGTACTTC.